A single sample gave rise to the 20 T cell receptor beta chains below, sequenced in a study of beta chain features in type 1 diabetes listed by TCRdb under 2018. The library was generated by the immunoSEQ multiplex PCR assay. The entire isolated RNA was reverse transcribed using the High Capacity cDNA Reverse Transcription Kit, and thus expressed TCRB transcripts were sequenced. TCRdb obtained this table from immuneACCESS and retained in-frame rearrangements with V and J assigned. These tables miss some clones; where compared with another copy, unresolved V genes account for less than half of the shortfall, and the remainder is unexplained. The sample contains roughly 170,000 clones, about 13% of them found a single time. Together, the top ten hold 0.62% of the sample. The sequencing sample was made of central memory CD4+ T cells from blood. The receptors originated from a woman in her late teens or twenties in good health.

The chain has TRBV7-9 and TRBJ1-2; 12 positions agree with TRBD1. V was clipped by 5 bases and J by 7 bases; unmatched bases: 8. The CDR3 contains 15 residues. In germline, CDR1 is SEHNR, CDR2 FQNEAQ (reference sequence). CDR3 coding DNA: TGTGCCAGCAGCCCGCCGGGACAGGGGGCCAGTGGCTACACCTTC. Its protein product is CASSPPGQGASGYTF.

This clone has only one observation. The chain is built from TRBV9 and TRBJ2-1; weak D call: TRBD1 (6 bases). CDR1 SGDLS and CDR2 YYNGEE come from the germline V gene. The V and J ends lost 4 bases and 7 bases respectively, with 15 bases between them. The CDR3 loop spans 14 amino acids. The CDR3, as DNA: TGTGCCAGCAGCCCCTACACAGGGCAGAATGAGCAGTTCTTC. Translating it yields CASSPYTGQNEQFF.

The chain links TRBV5-4 to TRBJ2-3; the match to TRBD2 covers 7 bases. This CDR3 has 15 residues. Germline V gene data show CDR1 as SGHNT and CDR2 as YYREEE (reference sequence). Unmatched junction bases numbered 3, after V lost 2 bases and J lost 0 bases. This CDR3 reads CASSFGRMSTDTQYF. The DNA of the CDR3 is TGTGCCAGCAGCTTCGGGAGGATGAGCACAGATACGCAGTATTTT.

The table lists this clone with a few counts. The J gene is TRBJ1-1, the V gene TRBV7-2, with unresolved D. CDR3 length: 12 amino acids. Germline V CDR1 and CDR2: SGHTA, FQGNSA. V gave up 5 bases and J gave up 2 bases, with 6 bases separating them. The CDR3 is CASSLFNTEAFF. The CDR3 region has the DNA TGTGCCAGCAGCCTATTTAACACTGAAGCTTTCTTT.

This clone came up a few times. J is TRBJ2-2 and V is TRBV19; 7 bases align to TRBD2. Germline V gene sequence: CDR1 LNHDA, CDR2 SQIVND (reference sequence). V lost 3 bases to trimming and J lost 5 bases; unmatched junction nucleotides: 3. The CDR3 runs 14 residues. The CDR3 DNA reads TGTGCCAGTAGTATGGGTAGCGGGACCGGGGAGCTGTTTTTT. It yields the protein CASSMGSGTGELFF.

J is TRBJ2-2 and V is TRBV11-2; 13 nucleotides agree with TRBD2. Trimming cost V 5 bases and J 7 bases; bases outside gene matches: 7. The CDR3 is 16 residues long. Germline V gene lookup returns CDR1 SGHAT and CDR2 FQNNGV. The CDR3 DNA reads TGTGCCAGCAGCCTCGGACTAGCGGGAGAGTTCGGGGAGCTGTTTTTT. Amino acid sequence: CASSLGLAGEFGELFF.

The CDR3 nucleotides are TGTGCCAGCAGTCGGGACAGGGATTCAGATACGCAGTATTTT. This codes for CASSRDRDSDTQYF. The chain links TRBV6-5 to TRBJ2-3; TRBD1 matches at 9 bases. Losses at the gene ends were 5 bases for V and 4 bases for J; bases not matched to a gene: 4. The germline V gene has CDR1 MNHEY and CDR2 SVGAGI. The CDR3 totals 14 residues.

This clone has more than one count but fewer than ten. The J gene is TRBJ1-4, the V gene TRBV6-6, with TRBD1 matching over 7 bases. Germline values: CDR1 MNHNY, CDR2 SVGAGI (reference sequence). Unmatched junction bases numbered 1, after V lost 0 bases and J lost 3 bases. The CDR3 length is 15 residues. This CDR3 is CASSYSDRSNEKLFF. In DNA form, the CDR3 reads TGTGCCAGCAGTTACTCGGACAGGTCTAATGAAAAACTGTTTTTT.

The chain joins TRBV7-8 to TRBJ2-1; D is possibly TRBD2 (5 bases). The V end was cut by 8 bases, the J end by 4 bases, with 12 bases between. The germline V gene encodes CDR1 SGHVS and CDR2 FQNEAQ. This CDR3 has 13 residues. This CDR3 reads CASESGVYNEQFF. Here the CDR3 DNA reads TGTGCCAGCGAGAGCGGAGTTTACAATGAGCAGTTCTTC.

A few counts support this clone. The chain employs TRBV9 and TRBJ2-7, with 9 bases lining up with TRBD1. The germline CDR1 and CDR2 sequences are SGDLS and YYNGEE. The CDR3 runs 14 residues. V was clipped by 4 bases and J by 1 base; unmatched bases: 3. The CDR3 nucleotides read TGTGCCAGCAGCATAGGACAGGGGTCCTACGAGCAGTACTTC. Amino acid sequence: CASSIGQGSYEQYF.

V gene TRBV7-2 combines with J gene TRBJ2-7, with D tentatively TRBD1 (6 bases). This CDR3 is built from 13 residues. The V end lost 4 bases, the J end lost 10 bases, and 17 bases lay between the germline ends. Germline V gives CDR1 SGHTA, CDR2 FQGNSA. The CDR3 DNA follows: TGTGCCAGCAGCTCGACAGGCTTCTACGGACAGTACTTC. It is translated as CASSSTGFYGQYF.

This clone was seen repeatedly, ten times or more. J is TRBJ2-7 and V is TRBV21-1; the tabulated D call, TRBD2, remains unverified against the DNA. TRBV21-1 is marked as a pseudogene. The CDR3 is 22 amino acids. CDR3 bases: TGTGCCAGCAGCAAGAATCAAGGATATGGACTAGCGGGGATCCTCCAACCCTACGAGCAGTACTTC. Its protein is CASSKNQGYGLAGILQPYEQYF.

In this sample, this clone turned up a few times. The rearrangement links TRBV7-2 to TRBJ2-5; 10 bases are a match to TRBD2. After removal of 2 bases from V and 2 bases from J, the junction contained 2 bases not matched to a gene. The CDR3 runs 15 residues. Looked up from germline, CDR1 is SGHTA and CDR2 is FQGNSA. The CDR3 DNA is TGTGCCAGCAGCTTAAATAGCGGGAGGCAAGAGACCCAGTACTTC. Translating gives CASSLNSGRQETQYF.

V and J are TRBV11-2 and TRBJ2-1; the D gene is possibly TRBD2 (5 bases). The V gene lost 3 bases and the J gene lost 3 bases, with 6 bases spanning the gap. The CDR3 covers 13 residues. Looked up from germline, CDR1 is SGHAT and CDR2 is FQNNGV. The DNA of the CDR3 is TGTGCCAGCAGCTTTACTAGCTACAATGAGCAGTTCTTC. Its protein is CASSFTSYNEQFF.

The chain links TRBV30 to TRBJ2-7, with 7 bases fitting TRBD1. The V segment lost 3 bases and the J segment 3 bases; nucleotides outside the gene matches: 11. The germline CDR1 and CDR2 sequences are GTSNPN and SVGIG (reference sequence). The CDR3 totals 15 residues. The CDR3 DNA sequence: TGTGCCTGGAGAGACCGGGACAGTTACTTCTACGAGCAGTACTTC. As protein: CAWRDRDSYFYEQYF.

This clone was seen repeatedly, ten times or more. In DNA form, the CDR3 reads TGTGCCAGCAGCTTATTAGGCCAGGGCCCTTCCTATGGCTACACCTTC. Its protein product is CASSLLGQGPSYGYTF. The gene calls are TRBV7-2 and TRBJ1-2; D is perhaps TRBD1 (5 bases). The V gene's germline CDR1 is SGHTA and CDR2 FQGNSA. Trimming stripped 2 bases from V and 4 bases from J, with 17 bases between. This CDR3 has 16 amino acids. Looking up the rest from reference TRBV7-2 and TRBJ1-2 gives the full variable domain: GAGVSQSPSNKVTEKGKDVELRCDPISGHTALYWYRQSLGQGLEFLIYFQGNSAPDKSGLPSDRFSAERTGGSVSTLTIQRTQQEDSAVYLCASSLLGQGPSYGYTFGSGTRLTVV.

The gene calls are TRBV28 and TRBJ1-5; 8 bases agree with TRBD1. V lost 2 bases, J lost 2 bases, and 5 bases stayed unmatched. Germline CDR1 MDHEN, CDR2 SYDVKM. The CDR3 runs 16 residues. CDR3 nucleotides: TGTGCCAGCAGTTTAGGGGACAGGCGTCGCAATCAGCCCCAGCATTTT. Translation: CASSLGDRRRNQPQHF.

This clone was counted ten times or more. V gene TRBV28 combines with J gene TRBJ1-1, with D possibly matching TRBD1 (6 bases). CDR3 length: 14 amino acids. CDR1 is MDHEN, CDR2 SYDVKM, per germline. The V end lost 7 bases, the J end lost 11 bases, and 23 bases lay between the germline ends. The CDR3: CASMRRIGTKAAFF. For the CDR3, the DNA is TGTGCCAGCATGAGGAGAATTGGGACAAAGGCGGCTTTCTTT.

The rearrangement joins TRBV29-1 to TRBJ1-1; D uncertain. From germline, CDR1 is SQVTM and CDR2 ANQGSEA. The CDR3 contains 13 residues. V was pared by 7 bases and J by 0 bases, with 12 bases between. This chain's CDR3 is CSAHRGLNTEAFF. For the CDR3, the DNA is TGCAGCGCCCATCGGGGTTTGAACACTGAAGCTTTCTTT.

This chain links TRBV15 with TRBJ1-2, with 7 bases identical to TRBD1. Trimming removed 4 bases from V and 7 bases from J; junction bases left unmatched: 9. CDR3 size: 14 residues. Germline CDR1 reads LNHNV; CDR2 reads YYDKDF (reference sequence). The chain's CDR3 is CATSTGLGGSGYTF. CDR3 bases: TGTGCCACCAGCACAGGCCTAGGGGGCTCTGGCTACACCTTC.